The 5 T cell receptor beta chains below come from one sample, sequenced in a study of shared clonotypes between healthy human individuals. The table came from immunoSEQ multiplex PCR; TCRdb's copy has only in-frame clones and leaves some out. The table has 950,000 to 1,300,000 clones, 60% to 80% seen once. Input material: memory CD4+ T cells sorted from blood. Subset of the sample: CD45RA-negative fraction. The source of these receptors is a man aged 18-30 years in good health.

The CDR3 sequence: CASSPRWATEAFF. The CDR3 coding sequence is TGTGCCAGCAGCCCCCGCTGGGCCACTGAAGCTTTCTTT. The J gene is TRBJ1-1, the V gene TRBV5-6; D is ambiguous. This CDR3 has 13 residues. V lost 4 bases and J lost 4, with 11 bases in between. CDR1 and CDR2 (germline): SGHDT, YYEEEE.

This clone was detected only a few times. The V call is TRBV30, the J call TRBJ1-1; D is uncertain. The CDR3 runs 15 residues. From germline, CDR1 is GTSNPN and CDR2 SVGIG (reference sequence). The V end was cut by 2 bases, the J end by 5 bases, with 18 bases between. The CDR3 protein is CAWSTLPPRRTEAFF. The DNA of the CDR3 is TGTGCCTGGAGTACCCTCCCCCCGAGGAGGACTGAAGCTTTCTTT.

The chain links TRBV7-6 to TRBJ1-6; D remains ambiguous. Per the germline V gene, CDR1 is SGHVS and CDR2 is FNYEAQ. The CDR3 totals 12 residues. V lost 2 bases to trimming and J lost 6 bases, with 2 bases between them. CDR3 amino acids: CASSLSNSPLHF. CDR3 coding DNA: TGTGCCAGCAGCTTAAGTAATTCACCCCTCCACTTT.

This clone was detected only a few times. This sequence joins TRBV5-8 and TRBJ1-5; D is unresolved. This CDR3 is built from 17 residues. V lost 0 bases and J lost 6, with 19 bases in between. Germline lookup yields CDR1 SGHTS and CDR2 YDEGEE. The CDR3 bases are TGTGCCAGCAGCTTGGAAAGAAAGGGAAAAGGTAGTCAGCCCCAGCATTTT. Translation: CASSLERKGKGSQPQHF.

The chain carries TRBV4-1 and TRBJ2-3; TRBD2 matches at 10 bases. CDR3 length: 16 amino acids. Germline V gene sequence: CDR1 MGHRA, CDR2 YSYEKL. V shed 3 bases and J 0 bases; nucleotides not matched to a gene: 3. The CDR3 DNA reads TGCGCCAGCAGCCAGGAGGGACTAGCGAGCACAGATACGCAGTATTTT. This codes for CASSQEGLASTDTQYF.